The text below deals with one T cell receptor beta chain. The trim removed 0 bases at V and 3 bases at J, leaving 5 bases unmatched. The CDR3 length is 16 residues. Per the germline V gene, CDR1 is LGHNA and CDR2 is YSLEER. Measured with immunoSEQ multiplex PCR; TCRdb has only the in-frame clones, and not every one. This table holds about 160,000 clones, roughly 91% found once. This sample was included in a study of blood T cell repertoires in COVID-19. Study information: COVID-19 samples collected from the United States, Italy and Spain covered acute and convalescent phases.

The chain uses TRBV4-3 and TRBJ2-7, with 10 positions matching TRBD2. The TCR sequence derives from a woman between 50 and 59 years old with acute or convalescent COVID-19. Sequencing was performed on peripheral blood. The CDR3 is CASSQDRPSGGYEQYF. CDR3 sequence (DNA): TGCGCCAGCAGCCAAGATAGGCCTAGCGGGGGCTACGAGCAGTACTTC.